A selection of T cell receptor beta chains follows, all from one sample in a study of T cells in Graves' hyperthyroidism and ophthalmopathy. One entry per CDR3 protein results from TCRdb running MiXCR on the multiplex PCR reads. Of a few hundred thousand distinct CDR3 sequences listed, around 21% are singletons. Input material: blood. The receptor source for this set is a man between 18 and 29 years old with Graves' hyperthyroidism. CDR3s include the opening cysteine and the closing phenylalanine or tryptophan. Each record gives: CDR3 DNA, CDR3 protein, J gene, D gene, V gene, clone size, CDR3 length. A D gene is named only where the DNA matches it firmly. Size is omitted from some rows. Given values are once, few, many or a class for expanded clones.

CDR3nt: TGTGCCAGCAGCCAAACAGGGGCGGGTGACACTGAAGCTTTCTTT
CDR3aa: CASSQTGAGDTEAFF
j_gene: TRBJ1-1
d_gene: TRBD1
v_gene: TRBV14
abundance: many
len: 15

CDR3nt: TGTGCCAGCAGTTTTATCGGGATCTACGAGCAGTACTTC
CDR3aa: CASSFIGIYEQYF
j_gene: TRBJ2-7
d_gene: -
v_gene: TRBV12-3/TRBV12-4
abundance: -
len: 13

CDR3nt: TGTGCCAGCAGCCAAGAGGGCGGCCGGACCTACGAGCAGTACTTC
CDR3aa: CASSQEGGRTYEQYF
j_gene: TRBJ2-7
d_gene: -
v_gene: TRBV4-2
abundance: -
len: 15

CDR3nt: TGTGCCAGCAGTATGGTAGATCCGGGCTATGGCTACACCTTC
CDR3aa: CASSMVDPGYGYTF
j_gene: TRBJ1-2
d_gene: -
v_gene: TRBV12-3/TRBV12-4
abundance: -
len: 14

CDR3nt: TGTGCCAGCAGCCCAGGCCGGACAGGGACCCCCTACGAGCAGTACTTC
CDR3aa: CASSPGRTGTPYEQYF
j_gene: TRBJ2-7
d_gene: TRBD1
v_gene: TRBV28
abundance: few
len: 16

CDR3nt: TGTGCCAGCAGTCCCGAGGACGCTGGGGGCTATGGCTACACCTTC
CDR3aa: CASSPEDAGGYGYTF
j_gene: TRBJ1-2
d_gene: -
v_gene: TRBV12-3/TRBV12-4
abundance: -
len: 15

CDR3nt: TGTGCCAGCAGTTACGCTGACATAGGGGGCTACACCTTC
CDR3aa: CASSYADIGGYTF
j_gene: TRBJ1-2
d_gene: -
v_gene: TRBV6-5
abundance: few
len: 13

CDR3nt: TGTGCCAGCAGTTTAAAGACCTACCCTTACGAGCAGTACTTC
CDR3aa: CASSLKTYPYEQYF
j_gene: TRBJ2-7
d_gene: -
v_gene: TRBV12-3/TRBV12-4
abundance: many
len: 14

CDR3nt: TGTGCCACAATCGGGACAGGGGGGACCGGGGAGCTGTTTTTT
CDR3aa: CATIGTGGTGELFF
j_gene: TRBJ2-2
d_gene: TRBD1
v_gene: TRBV6-1
abundance: -
len: 14

CDR3nt: TGTGCCAGTTATTCGGCGGGGATCGAAAACATTAAGTACTTC
CDR3aa: CASYSAGIENIKYF
j_gene: TRBJ2-4
d_gene: -
v_gene: TRBV28
abundance: few
len: 14

CDR3nt: TGTGCCAGCTCACTAGCGGGAGCAGTATCGAACGAGCAGTACTTC
CDR3aa: CASSLAGAVSNEQYF
j_gene: TRBJ2-7
d_gene: TRBD2
v_gene: TRBV6-2/TRBV6-3
abundance: few
len: 15

CDR3nt: TGTGCCACCAGCGGTTCCCAGACGGGAAACACTGAAGCTTTCTTT
CDR3aa: CATSGSQTGNTEAFF
j_gene: TRBJ1-1
d_gene: -
v_gene: TRBV15
abundance: many
len: 15

CDR3nt: TGCGCCAGCAAGCGCACCTTCTCTGGGGCCAACGTCCTGACTTTC
CDR3aa: CASKRTFSGANVLTF
j_gene: TRBJ2-6
d_gene: -
v_gene: TRBV5-1
abundance: few
len: 15

CDR3nt: TGTGCCAGCAGCCAAGGAACCTCGAGCTCTGGGGCCAACGTCCTGGCTTTC
CDR3aa: CASSQGTSSSGANVLAF
j_gene: TRBJ2-6
d_gene: -
v_gene: TRBV3-1
abundance: -
len: 17

CDR3nt: TGCAGTGCCTCCGGGACTCAGATCGGCTACGAGCAGTACTTC
CDR3aa: CSASGTQIGYEQYF
j_gene: TRBJ2-7
d_gene: -
v_gene: TRBV20-1
abundance: many
len: 14

CDR3nt: TGTGCCAGCAGTGAAGCTTTGTGGCGTGGACAGAGGGCAAACGAGCAGTACTTC
CDR3aa: CASSEALWRGQRANEQYF
j_gene: TRBJ2-7
d_gene: -
v_gene: TRBV6-1
abundance: few
len: 18

CDR3nt: TGCAGTGCTAGACCCCCGGGGGTCCCGATAACCGGGGAGCTGTTTTTT
CDR3aa: CSARPPGVPITGELFF
j_gene: TRBJ2-2
d_gene: -
v_gene: TRBV20-1
abundance: -
len: 16

CDR3nt: TGTGCCAGCAGCGCCGCAGGGGCTGAGTACGAGCAGTACTTC
CDR3aa: CASSAAGAEYEQYF
j_gene: TRBJ2-7
d_gene: -
v_gene: TRBV9
abundance: few
len: 14

CDR3nt: TGTGCCAGCAGTGAACCGGGACAGGCCTCCTACGAGCAGTACTTC
CDR3aa: CASSEPGQASYEQYF
j_gene: TRBJ2-7
d_gene: TRBD1
v_gene: TRBV28
abundance: -
len: 15

CDR3nt: TGTGCCAGCAGGGAGCTTAGCAATCAGCCCCAGCATTTT
CDR3aa: CASRELSNQPQHF
j_gene: TRBJ1-5
d_gene: -
v_gene: TRBV6-1
abundance: many
len: 13

CDR3nt: TGTGCCACCAGCAGATTCAGGGGCCTTCTGAACGAGCAGTACTTC
CDR3aa: CATSRFRGLLNEQYF
j_gene: TRBJ2-7
d_gene: -
v_gene: TRBV15
abundance: many
len: 15

CDR3nt: TGTGCCAGCAGCCCTTTCCCGACGGGGTGGGATGGCTACACCTTC
CDR3aa: CASSPFPTGWDGYTF
j_gene: TRBJ1-2
d_gene: -
v_gene: TRBV7-8
abundance: -
len: 15

CDR3nt: TGTGCCACCAGCAGAGATTCAGGCTCTGGAAACACCATATATTTT
CDR3aa: CATSRDSGSGNTIYF
j_gene: TRBJ1-3
d_gene: -
v_gene: TRBV15
abundance: many
len: 15

CDR3nt: TGTGCCAGCAGTGGGGAGTGGTTAGGGCCCAACACTGAAGCTTTCTTT
CDR3aa: CASSGEWLGPNTEAFF
j_gene: TRBJ1-1
d_gene: -
v_gene: TRBV2
abundance: many
len: 16

CDR3nt: TGTGCCAGCAGGCGCCTTCAGGGCCTCACAAAAGAGACCCAGTACTTC
CDR3aa: CASRRLQGLTKETQYF
j_gene: TRBJ2-5
d_gene: -
v_gene: TRBV6-1
abundance: few
len: 16

CDR3nt: TGCGCTTGCGGGGACACGAACACCGGGGAGCTGTTTTTT
CDR3aa: CACGDTNTGELFF
j_gene: TRBJ2-2
d_gene: -
v_gene: TRBV4-1
abundance: many
len: 13

CDR3nt: TGCGCCAGCAGTGAGTCGGGACAGGGGGACGGAAACACCATATATTTT
CDR3aa: CASSESGQGDGNTIYF
j_gene: TRBJ1-3
d_gene: TRBD1
v_gene: TRBV10-1
abundance: many
len: 16

CDR3nt: TGTGCCAGCAGTTACTCGAGAGGAAGTTCTACACTAGCCAAAAACATTCAGTACTTC
CDR3aa: CASSYSRGSSTLAKNIQYF
j_gene: TRBJ2-4
d_gene: -
v_gene: TRBV6-2/TRBV6-3
abundance: many
len: 19